This T cell receptor (beta chain) was profiled in a study of early T cells in non-severe SARS-CoV-2 infection. The CDR3 spans 13 residues. The ends were cut back, 4 bases at V and 6 bases at J, with 12 bases in the middle. The germline V gene encodes CDR1 MNHNS and CDR2 SASEGT. TCRdb re-analysed the 5' RACE reads in MiXCR, keeping a single row per CDR3 protein. The sample has 86,000 or so distinct CDR3 sequences; over 11% are singletons. The table lists this clonotype with many counts. The V gene is TRBV6-1, the J gene TRBJ1-2; D is unresolved. The receptor was derived from an adult who was a healthcare worker with PCR-confirmed SARS-CoV-2 infection or an uninfected control (not recorded which). The sequencing input was whole blood. CDR3 DNA sequence: TGTGCCAGCAGTGCCACCGGAATTAATGGCTACACCTTC. This gives the protein CASSATGINGYTF.